These 31 T cell receptor beta chains originate from one sample sequenced in a study of shared clonotypes between healthy human individuals. Assay used: immunoSEQ multiplex PCR; TCRdb lists only in-frame clones, some missing. The sample has approximately 2.5 million clones, roughly 93% seen once. Sequenced material: naive CD4+ T cells from PBMCs. Described subset: CD45RA+ positively selected. The receptors were sampled from a man between 18 and 35 years old in good health. Some clones in this sample may be carry-over from other donors' samples.

The chain employs TRBV29-1 and TRBJ1-3; 8 bases align to TRBD1. This CDR3 is 13 amino acids long. The J segment lost 7 bases and the V segment lost 4 bases, leaving 6 bases of the junction unmatched. Germline assignment: CDR1 SQVTM and CDR2 ANQGSEA. The CDR3 reads CSVVQGAGNTIYF. In DNA form, the CDR3 reads TGCAGCGTTGTCCAGGGGGCCGGGAACACCATATATTTT.

The CDR3 protein is CASSIRQGPYEQYF. CDR3 nucleotide sequence: TGTGCCAGCAGTATAAGACAGGGGCCCTACGAGCAGTACTTC. This chain joins TRBV6-1 and TRBJ2-7; the match to TRBD1 covers 8 bases. V lost 5 bases to trimming and J lost 2 bases; unmatched junction nucleotides: 5. The CDR3 extends over 14 amino acids. Per germline, CDR1 MNHNS and CDR2 SASEGT.

The V call is TRBV11-2, the J call TRBJ2-7; 8 positions agree with TRBD2. This CDR3 comprises 14 residues. From germline, CDR1 is SGHAT and CDR2 FQNNGV. V was clipped by 5 bases and J by 5 bases; unmatched bases: 8. CDR3 loop: CASSQIQREHEQYF. The CDR3, as DNA: TGTGCCAGCAGCCAAATCCAGCGGGAGCACGAGCAGTACTTC.

The chain joins TRBV19 to TRBJ1-2, with D maybe TRBD1 (5 bases). CDR1 and CDR2 (germline): LNHDA, SQIVND (reference sequence). The CDR3 consists of 13 residues. The V and J ends lost 3 bases and 4 bases respectively, with 9 bases between them. The CDR3 region is CASSINQGYGYTF. Written as DNA, the CDR3 is TGTGCCAGTAGTATTAATCAGGGCTATGGCTACACCTTC. Variable domain in full (rest from reference TRBV19 and TRBJ1-2): DGGITQSPKYLFRKEGQNVTLSCEQNLNHDAMYWYRQDPGQGLRLIYYSQIVNDFQKGDIAEGYSVSREKKESFPLTVTSAQKNPTAFYLCASSINQGYGYTFGSGTRLTVV.

The chain has TRBV5-5 and TRBJ2-7; D unclear. Germline lookup yields CDR1 SGHKS and CDR2 YYEKEE (reference sequence). The V gene lost 0 bases and the J gene lost 0 bases, with 7 bases spanning the gap. CDR3 length: 14 residues. The CDR3 is CASSLAVNSYEQYF. In nucleotides, the CDR3 is TGTGCCAGCAGCTTGGCTGTCAACTCCTACGAGCAGTACTTC.

The chain uses TRBV7-9 and TRBJ2-3; 9 nucleotides align to TRBD2. CDR3 length equals 14 residues. V gave up 11 bases and J gave up 4 bases; unmatched junction bases: 10. CDR1 and CDR2 (germline): SEHNR, FQNEAQ (reference sequence). CDR3 sequence: CALGTSSTPDTQYF. Here the CDR3 DNA reads TGTGCCTTGGGGACTAGCTCTACCCCAGATACGCAGTATTTT.

The chain uses TRBV4-3 and TRBJ1-6, with D uncertain. Looked up from germline, CDR1 is LGHNA and CDR2 is YSLEER. The ends were cut back, 1 base at V and 6 bases at J, with 19 bases in the middle. The CDR3 runs to 18 residues. The CDR3 DNA follows: TGCGCCAGCAGCCAAGGCAGGCCCCTCACCGACTTTAATTCACCCCTCCACTTT. Translated, it gives CASSQGRPLTDFNSPLHF.

The gene calls are TRBV5-6 and TRBJ2-7; TRBD2 is a possible D gene (5 bases). Germline values: CDR1 SGHDT, CDR2 YYEEEE. This CDR3 spans 16 amino acids. Between the trimmed V and J ends, which lost 1 base and 1 base, there was a span of 15 bases. CDR3 bases: TGTGCCAGCAGCTTGTCCGCGGGCACAAGGTCCTACGAGCAGTACTTC. Translated: CASSLSAGTRSYEQYF.

This chain joins TRBV27 and TRBJ2-4; D is perhaps TRBD1 (6 bases). With 3 bases removed from V and 6 bases from J, the gap between germline ends came to 12 bases. This CDR3 is built from 14 residues. Per the germline V gene, CDR1 is MNHEY and CDR2 is SMNVEV (reference sequence). DNA of the CDR3: TGTGCCAGCAGTTTCTCCACAGGGTTAAACATTCAGTACTTC. It translates to CASSFSTGLNIQYF.

The chain is built from TRBV14 and TRBJ2-6; either TRBD1 or TRBD2 may supply D (5 bases each). The CDR3 totals 15 residues. Germline loops: CDR1 SGHDN, CDR2 FVKESK. The ends were cut back, 5 bases at V and 2 bases at J, with 10 bases in the middle. Here the CDR3 DNA reads TGTGCCAGCAGCTCCCGAGGGGCTGGGGCCAACGTCCTGACTTTC. Translated: CASSSRGAGANVLTF.

The V gene is TRBV6-1, the J gene TRBJ2-1, with 9 positions matching TRBD2. The CDR3 length is 14 residues. The junction had 7 bases not matched to a gene; V was cut back by 4 bases and J by 9 bases. Per the germline V gene, CDR1 is MNHNS and CDR2 is SASEGT. The CDR3 is CASSAIPSGTEQFF. The CDR3, as DNA: TGTGCCAGCAGTGCCATCCCTAGCGGGACTGAGCAGTTCTTC.

The chain carries TRBV27 and TRBJ1-5; D is uncertain. The V end lost 8 bases, the J end lost 9 bases, and 5 bases lay between the germline ends. The CDR3 is 9 residues long. CDR1 is MNHEY, CDR2 SMNVEV, per germline (reference sequence). The DNA for the CDR3 is TGTGCCAGCGGGCGGCCCCAGCATTTT. Amino acid sequence: CASGRPQHF.

This clone was recorded a few times. The rearrangement uses TRBV6-1 and TRBJ1-2; D gene uncertain. The germline V gene encodes CDR1 MNHNS and CDR2 SASEGT. The CDR3 is 12 residues long. With 2 bases removed from V and 5 bases from J, the gap between germline ends came to 6 bases. The CDR3 loop reads CASSEPFYGYTF. The CDR3, as DNA: TGTGCCAGCAGTGAACCATTTTATGGCTACACCTTC.

The V call is TRBV29-1, the J call TRBJ2-5; 9 bases are shared with TRBD1. Germline trimming cut 3 bases from V and 6 bases from J; bases unmatched to any gene: 8. CDR1 SQVTM and CDR2 ANQGSEA come from the germline V gene. This CDR3 has 14 amino acids. The CDR3 DNA reads as TGCAGCGTTGATGAGGGACAGGGACGGCAGACCCAGTACTTC. This gives the protein CSVDEGQGRQTQYF.

This chain connects TRBV30 to TRBJ1-5; weak D call: TRBD1 (5 bases). CDR3 size: 14 residues. CDR1 and CDR2 from the germline V gene are GTSNPN and SVGIG (reference sequence). Trimming cost V 3 bases and J 2 bases, with 11 bases left between them. For the CDR3, the DNA is TGTGCCTGGAGGCCCAGGGATCGCAATCAGCCCCAGCATTTT. Its translation: CAWRPRDRNQPQHF.

Details on this clone: At the DNA level, this CDR3 is encoded by other sequences in the same sample as well. The chain combines TRBV27 with TRBJ1-5; D gene ambiguous. This CDR3 comprises 14 residues. Germline V gives CDR1 MNHEY, CDR2 SMNVEV (reference sequence). Trimming pared 3 bases from V and 2 bases from J, leaving 8 bases between. CDR3 in amino acids: CASSFSRGNQPQHF. The CDR3 DNA follows: TGTGCCAGCAGTTTCTCCCGAGGCAATCAGCCCCAGCATTTT.

The chain joins TRBV18 to TRBJ2-1; D is perhaps TRBD2 (6 bases). Per the germline V gene, CDR1 is KGHSH and CDR2 is LQKENI. This CDR3 contains 17 residues. Between the trimmed V and J ends, which lost 1 base and 4 bases, there was a span of 17 bases. CDR3 sequence (DNA): TGTGCCAGCTCACCACTGTCGGGCGGGGCCGAGTACAATGAGCAGTTCTTC. Protein: CASSPLSGGAEYNEQFF.

The CDR3 loop is CSVAFASGRAGETQYF. The CDR3 DNA is TGCAGCGTAGCCTTCGCTAGCGGGAGGGCCGGGGAGACCCAGTACTTC. The V call is TRBV29-1, the J call TRBJ2-5; 12 nucleotides agree with TRBD2. This CDR3 is built from 16 residues. J lost 5 bases, V lost 6 bases, and 13 bases had no gene match. In germline, CDR1 is SQVTM, CDR2 ANQGSEA.

The chain recombines TRBV27 with TRBJ2-1; 7 bases map to TRBD1. The CDR3 spans 15 residues. V trimming: 2 bases; J trimming: 2 bases; junction bases outside the gene matches: 3. Germline CDR1 MNHEY, CDR2 SMNVEV (reference sequence). CDR3 in DNA: TGTGCCAGCAGTTTAGACAGGGCTACCTACAATGAGCAGTTCTTC. It encodes CASSLDRATYNEQFF.

For the CDR3, the DNA is TGTGCCAGCAGAAGACAGATTGGGACGGTGAATCAGCCCCAGCATTTT. Translation gives CASRRQIGTVNQPQHF. The chain links TRBV2 to TRBJ1-5; a possible D gene is TRBD1 (5 bases). Per germline, CDR1 SNHLY and CDR2 FYNNEI. This CDR3 region has 16 residues. Trimming stripped 6 bases from V and 4 bases from J, with 19 bases between.

The J gene is TRBJ1-5, the V gene TRBV18; D remains ambiguous. CDR1 and CDR2 from the germline V gene are KGHSH and LQKENI. CDR3 length: 17 residues. Trimming took off 3 bases at V and 5 bases at J, with 20 bases between the two ends. The CDR3 DNA is TGTGCCAGCTCACCTTCCGGAGGGAGGGATGAGGATCAGCCCCAGCATTTT. Its translation: CASSPSGGRDEDQPQHF.

This rearrangement joins TRBV30 to TRBJ1-5, with 9 bases identical to TRBD1. This CDR3 region has 14 residues. The germline gives CDR1 GTSNPN, CDR2 SVGIG (reference sequence). V lost 4 bases to trimming and J lost 3 bases; unmatched junction nucleotides: 4. The CDR3 DNA reads as TGTGCCTGGACCGGGACAGGGCACAATCAGCCCCAGCATTTT. It translates to CAWTGTGHNQPQHF. The full variable domain, rest sourced from reference TRBV30 and TRBJ1-5, is SQTIHQWPATLVQPVGSPLSLECTVEGTSNPNLYWYRQAAGRGLQLLFYSVGIGQISSEVPQNLSASRPQDRQFILSSKKLLLSDSGFYLCAWTGTGHNQPQHFGDGTRLSIL.

The V gene is TRBV5-5, the J gene TRBJ2-7; D is uncertain. V was pared by 1 base and J by 2 bases, with 13 bases between. The CDR3 runs to 15 residues. Germline V gene lookup returns CDR1 SGHKS and CDR2 YYEKEE (reference sequence). Here the CDR3 reads CASSLMVDTTYEQYF. CDR3 nucleotide sequence: TGTGCCAGCAGCTTGATGGTGGATACTACCTACGAGCAGTACTTC.

This clone was picked up one time. The chain uses TRBV30 and TRBJ1-5; D gene ambiguous. The CDR3 totals 12 residues. The V end lost 2 bases, the J end lost 5 bases, and 7 bases lay between the germline ends. Germline V gives CDR1 GTSNPN, CDR2 SVGIG (reference sequence). CDR3 sequence: CAWSLVDQPQHF. CDR3 bases: TGTGCCTGGAGTTTGGTAGATCAGCCCCAGCATTTT.

This chain uses TRBV4-1 with TRBJ2-7; 8 bases line up with TRBD1. This CDR3 region has 14 residues. The germline CDR1 and CDR2 sequences are MGHRA and YSYEKL. Losses at the gene ends were 6 bases for V and 0 bases for J; bases not matched to a gene: 4. The CDR3 here is CASRQQGVSYEQYF. The CDR3 coding sequence is TGCGCCAGCAGACAACAGGGGGTCTCCTACGAGCAGTACTTC.

CDR3 sequence: CASSQGILAGGGNEQFF. CDR3 sequence (DNA): TGTGCCAGCAGCCAAGGTATCCTAGCGGGAGGCGGGAATGAGCAGTTCTTC. V is TRBV4-2 and J is TRBJ2-1; 11 bases agree with TRBD2. J lost 7 bases, V lost 1 base, and 9 bases had no gene match. This CDR3 contains 17 residues. Germline lookup yields CDR1 LGHNA and CDR2 YNFKEQ.

In regard to this clone: The sample contains more than one DNA sequence encoding this CDR3. This chain joins TRBV15 and TRBJ2-1, with 7 bases matching TRBD1. Trimming removed 3 bases from V and 4 bases from J; junction bases left unmatched: 0. In germline, CDR1 is LNHNV, CDR2 YYDKDF (reference sequence). This CDR3 contains 13 residues. CDR3 nucleotides: TGTGCCACCAGCAGGGGACAGTACAATGAGCAGTTCTTC. It yields the protein CATSRGQYNEQFF.

The chain uses TRBV9 and TRBJ2-2, with 7 bases identical to TRBD2. The CDR3 covers 17 residues. V was pared by 7 bases and J by 4 bases, with 16 bases of the junction left unmatched. Germline lookup yields CDR1 SGDLS and CDR2 YYNGEE. CDR3 bases: TGTGCCAGCGCCGTTCAAGAGGGAGGGCTAGGCACCGGGGAGCTGTTTTTT. It yields the protein CASAVQEGGLGTGELFF.

This chain connects TRBV2 to TRBJ1-2, with D unresolved. Trimming removed 5 bases at V and 2 bases at J, with 12 bases between. CDR1 and CDR2 (germline): SNHLY, FYNNEI. This CDR3 region has 14 residues. The CDR3 sequence is CASSPVSGNYGYTF. The CDR3 DNA follows: TGTGCCAGCAGTCCGGTGTCAGGAAACTATGGCTACACCTTC.

With respect to this clone: The identical CDR3 is also encoded by other nucleotide sequences in the sample. The chain links TRBV7-3 to TRBJ2-6; D gene ambiguous. Germline V lookup: CDR1 SGHTA, CDR2 FQGTGA. This CDR3 region has 15 residues. V gave up 2 bases and J gave up 2 bases, with 7 bases separating them. The CDR3 DNA follows: TGTGCCAGCAGCTTATGGGGTCCTGGGGCCAACGTCCTGACTTTC. This sequence encodes CASSLWGPGANVLTF.

The chain is built from TRBV7-3 and TRBJ2-1; no definite D call. Germline CDR1 SGHTA, CDR2 FQGTGA. The ends were cut back, 2 bases at V and 13 bases at J, with 18 bases in the middle. The CDR3 loop spans 14 amino acids. The chain's CDR3 is CASSLGDLGMGQFF. The CDR3 nucleotides are TGTGCCAGCAGCTTAGGTGATTTGGGGATGGGCCAGTTCTTC.